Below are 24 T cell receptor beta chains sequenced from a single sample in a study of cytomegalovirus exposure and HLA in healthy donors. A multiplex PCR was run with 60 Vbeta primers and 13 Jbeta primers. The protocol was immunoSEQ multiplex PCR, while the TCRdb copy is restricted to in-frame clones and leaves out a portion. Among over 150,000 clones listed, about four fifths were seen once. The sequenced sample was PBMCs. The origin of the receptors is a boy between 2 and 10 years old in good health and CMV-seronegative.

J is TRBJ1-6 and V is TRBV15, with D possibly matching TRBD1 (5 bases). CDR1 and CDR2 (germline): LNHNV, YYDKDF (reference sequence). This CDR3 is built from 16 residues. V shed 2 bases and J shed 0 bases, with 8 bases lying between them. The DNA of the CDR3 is TGTGCCACCAGCAGAAGGGGCAGCTCCTATAATTCACCCCTCCACTTT. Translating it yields CATSRRGSSYNSPLHF. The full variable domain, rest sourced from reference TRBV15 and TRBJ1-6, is DAMVIQNPRYQVTQFGKPVTLSCSQTLNHNVMYWYQQKSSQAPKLLFHYYDKDFNNEADTPDNFQSRRPNTSFCFLDIRSPGLGDTAMYLCATSRRGSSYNSPLHFGNGTRLTVT.

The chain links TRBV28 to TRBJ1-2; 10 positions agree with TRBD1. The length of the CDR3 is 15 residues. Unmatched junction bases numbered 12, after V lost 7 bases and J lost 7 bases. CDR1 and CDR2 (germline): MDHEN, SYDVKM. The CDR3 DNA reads TGTGCCAGCATCCGCGACAGGGGGCGCGTAGGTGGCTACACCTTC. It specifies CASIRDRGRVGGYTF.

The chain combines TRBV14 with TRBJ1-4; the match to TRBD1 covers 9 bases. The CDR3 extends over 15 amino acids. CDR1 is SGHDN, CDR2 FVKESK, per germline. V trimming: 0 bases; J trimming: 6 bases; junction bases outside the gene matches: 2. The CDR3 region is CASSQDTGGYEKLFF. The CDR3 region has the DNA TGTGCCAGCAGCCAAGATACAGGGGGCTATGAAAAACTGTTTTTT. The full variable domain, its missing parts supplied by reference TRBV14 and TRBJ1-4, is EAGVTQFPSHSVIEKGQTVTLRCDPISGHDNLYWYRRVMGKEIKFLLHFVKESKQDESGMPNNRFLAERTGGTYSTLKVQPAELEDSGVYFCASSQDTGGYEKLFFGSGTQLSVL.

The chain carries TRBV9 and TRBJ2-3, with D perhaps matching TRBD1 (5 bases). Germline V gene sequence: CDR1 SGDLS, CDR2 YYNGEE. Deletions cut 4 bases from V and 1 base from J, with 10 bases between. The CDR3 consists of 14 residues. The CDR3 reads CASSLDIGTDTQYF. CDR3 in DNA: TGTGCCAGCAGCCTGGACATAGGCACAGATACGCAGTATTTT.

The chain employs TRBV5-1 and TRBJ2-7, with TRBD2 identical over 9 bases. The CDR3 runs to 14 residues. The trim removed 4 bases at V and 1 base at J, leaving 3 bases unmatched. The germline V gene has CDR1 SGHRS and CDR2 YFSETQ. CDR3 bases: TGCGCCAGCAGCACGACTAGCGGATCCTACGAGCAGTACTTC. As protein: CASSTTSGSYEQYF.

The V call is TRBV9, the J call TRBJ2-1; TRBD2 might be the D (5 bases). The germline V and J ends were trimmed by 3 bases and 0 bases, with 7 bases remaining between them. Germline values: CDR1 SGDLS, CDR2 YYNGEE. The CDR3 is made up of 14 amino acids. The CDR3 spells CASSAGSSYNEQFF. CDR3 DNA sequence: TGTGCCAGCAGCGCGGGGAGCTCCTACAATGAGCAGTTCTTC.

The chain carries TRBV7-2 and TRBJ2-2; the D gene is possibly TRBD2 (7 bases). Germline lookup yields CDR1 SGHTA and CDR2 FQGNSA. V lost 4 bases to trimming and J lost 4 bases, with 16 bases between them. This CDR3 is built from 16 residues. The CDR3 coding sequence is TGTGCCAGCAGCTCCGGGAGGCCAGGGGCCACCGGGGAGCTGTTTTTT. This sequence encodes CASSSGRPGATGELFF.

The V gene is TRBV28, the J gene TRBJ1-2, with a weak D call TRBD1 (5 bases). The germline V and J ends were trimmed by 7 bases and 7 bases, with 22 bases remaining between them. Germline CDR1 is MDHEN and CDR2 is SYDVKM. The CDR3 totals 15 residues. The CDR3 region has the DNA TGTGCCAGCACCAATAAGAGAGGGGCGCGGGGTGGCTACACCTTC. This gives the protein CASTNKRGARGGYTF.

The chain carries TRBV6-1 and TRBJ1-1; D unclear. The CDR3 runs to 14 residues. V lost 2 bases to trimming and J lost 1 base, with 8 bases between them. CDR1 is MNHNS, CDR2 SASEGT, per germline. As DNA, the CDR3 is TGTGCCAGCAGTGAAAACTTAAAGAACACTGAAGCTTTCTTT. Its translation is CASSENLKNTEAFF.

CDR3 sequence (DNA): TGTGCCAGCAGTTCACGGACTGGAAACACTGAAGCTTTCTTT. Protein: CASSSRTGNTEAFF. The chain links TRBV27 to TRBJ1-1; D remains ambiguous. The germline V gene encodes CDR1 MNHEY and CDR2 SMNVEV (reference sequence). V lost 4 bases, J lost 2 bases, and 11 bases lay in between. The CDR3 runs to 14 residues.

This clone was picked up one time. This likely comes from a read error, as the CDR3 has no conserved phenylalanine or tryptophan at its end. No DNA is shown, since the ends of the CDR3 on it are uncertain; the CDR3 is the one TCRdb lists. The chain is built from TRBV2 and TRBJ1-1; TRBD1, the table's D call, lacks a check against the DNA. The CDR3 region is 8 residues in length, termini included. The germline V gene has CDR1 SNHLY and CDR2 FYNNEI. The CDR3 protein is CATPGTGL.

The CDR3 region has the DNA TGCGCCAGCAGCTTCTTTAGCGCAACAACCTACAATGAGCAGTTCTTC. It codes for CASSFFSATTYNEQFF. The chain carries TRBV5-1 and TRBJ2-1; a weak D match, TRBD2 (5 bases). CDR1 is SGHRS, CDR2 YFSETQ, per germline. This CDR3 region has 16 residues. V was shortened by 2 bases and J by 2 bases, with 14 bases between the two germline ends.

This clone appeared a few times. The CDR3 sequence: CASSLVGAYEQYF. As DNA, the CDR3 is TGTGCCAGCAGCTTGGTAGGGGCCTACGAGCAGTACTTC. This rearrangement joins TRBV13 to TRBJ2-7; possible D gene TRBD1, 5 bases. Trimming cost V 3 bases and J 2 bases, with 8 bases left between them. The CDR3 sequence is 13 residues long. Germline V gene lookup returns CDR1 PRHDT and CDR2 FYEKMQ (reference sequence).

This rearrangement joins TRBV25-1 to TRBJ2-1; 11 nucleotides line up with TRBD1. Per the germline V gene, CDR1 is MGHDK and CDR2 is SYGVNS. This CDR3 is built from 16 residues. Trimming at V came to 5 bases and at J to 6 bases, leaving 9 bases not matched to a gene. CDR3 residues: CASSRTGGRFANEQFF. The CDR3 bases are TGTGCCAGCAGTCGGACAGGGGGCCGGTTCGCCAATGAGCAGTTCTTC.

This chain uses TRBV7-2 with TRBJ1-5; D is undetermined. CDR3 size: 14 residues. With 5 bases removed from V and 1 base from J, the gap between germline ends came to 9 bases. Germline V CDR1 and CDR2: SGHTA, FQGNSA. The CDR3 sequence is CASSNGVSNQPQHF. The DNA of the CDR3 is TGTGCCAGCAGCAACGGTGTCAGCAATCAGCCCCAGCATTTT.

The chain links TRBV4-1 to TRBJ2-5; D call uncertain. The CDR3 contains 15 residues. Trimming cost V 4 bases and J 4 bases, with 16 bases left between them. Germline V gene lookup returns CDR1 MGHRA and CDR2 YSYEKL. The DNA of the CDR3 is TGCGCCAGCAGCCTTGACCCCGGGTTGCGAGAGACCCAGTACTTC. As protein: CASSLDPGLRETQYF.

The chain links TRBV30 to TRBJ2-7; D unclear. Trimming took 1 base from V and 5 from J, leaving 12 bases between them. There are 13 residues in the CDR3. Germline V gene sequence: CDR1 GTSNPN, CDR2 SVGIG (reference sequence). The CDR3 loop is CAWSARNRNEQYF. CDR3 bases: TGTGCCTGGAGTGCCCGAAACAGAAACGAGCAGTACTTC.

The DNA for the CDR3 is TGCAGCGGGGGGGGAGGGGAAGAGGAAAAACTGTTTTTT. Protein: CSGGGGEEEKLFF. This chain uses TRBV29-1 with TRBJ1-4; D is possibly TRBD1 (5 bases). Germline lookup yields CDR1 SQVTM and CDR2 ANQGSEA. The V end was cut by 7 bases, the J end by 8 bases, with 17 bases between. The CDR3 loop spans 13 amino acids. Using reference TRBV29-1 and TRBJ1-4 for the parts outside the CDR3, the full variable domain is SAVISQKPSRDICQRGTSLTIQCQVDSQVTMMFWYRQQPGQSLTLIATANQGSEATYESGFVIDKFPISRPNLTFSTLTVSNMSPEDSSIYLCSGGGGEEEKLFFGSGTQLSVL.

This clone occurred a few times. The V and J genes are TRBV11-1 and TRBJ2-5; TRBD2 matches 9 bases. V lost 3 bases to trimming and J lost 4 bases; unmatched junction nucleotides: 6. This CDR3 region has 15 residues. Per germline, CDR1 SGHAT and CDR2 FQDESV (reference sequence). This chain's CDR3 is CASSFAGGPSETQYF. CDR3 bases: TGTGCCAGCAGCTTTGCGGGGGGGCCTTCAGAGACCCAGTACTTC.

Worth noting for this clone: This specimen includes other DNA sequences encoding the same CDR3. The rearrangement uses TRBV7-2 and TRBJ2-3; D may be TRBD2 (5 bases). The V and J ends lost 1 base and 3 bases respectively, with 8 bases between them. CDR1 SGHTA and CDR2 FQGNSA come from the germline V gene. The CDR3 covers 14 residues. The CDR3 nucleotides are TGTGCCAGCAGCTTAGTTCCGGGAACAGATACGCAGTATTTT. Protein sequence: CASSLVPGTDTQYF.

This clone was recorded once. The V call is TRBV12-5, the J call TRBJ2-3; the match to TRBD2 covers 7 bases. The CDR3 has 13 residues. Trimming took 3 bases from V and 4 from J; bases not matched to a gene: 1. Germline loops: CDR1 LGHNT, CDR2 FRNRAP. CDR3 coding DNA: TGTGCTAGTGGTTTCAGCGGGGCAGATACGCAGTATTTT. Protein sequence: CASGFSGADTQYF. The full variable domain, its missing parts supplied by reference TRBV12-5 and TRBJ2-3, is DARVTQTPRHKVTEMGQEVTMRCQPILGHNTVFWYRQTMMQGLELLAYFRNRAPLDDSGMPKDRFSAEMPDATLATLKIQPSEPRDSAVYFCASGFSGADTQYFGPGTRLTVL.

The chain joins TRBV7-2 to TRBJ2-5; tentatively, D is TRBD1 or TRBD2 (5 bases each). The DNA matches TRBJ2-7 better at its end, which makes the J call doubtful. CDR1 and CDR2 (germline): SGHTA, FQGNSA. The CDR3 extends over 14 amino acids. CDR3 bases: TGTGCCAGCAGCCTTAGTGGGGGCTCCTACGAGCAGTACTTC. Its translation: CASSLSGGSYEQYF.

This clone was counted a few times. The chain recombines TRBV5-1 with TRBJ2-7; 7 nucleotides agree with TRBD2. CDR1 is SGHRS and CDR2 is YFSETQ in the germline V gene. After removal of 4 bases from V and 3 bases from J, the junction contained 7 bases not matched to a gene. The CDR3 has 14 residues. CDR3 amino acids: CASSLRGSNYEQYF. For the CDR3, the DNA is TGCGCCAGCAGCCTGCGGGGGAGTAACTACGAGCAGTACTTC. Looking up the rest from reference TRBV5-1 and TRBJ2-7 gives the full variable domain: KAGVTQTPRYLIKTRGQQVTLSCSPISGHRSVSWYQQTPGQGLQFLFEYFSETQRNKGNFPGRFSGRQFSNSRSEMNVSTLELGDSALYLCASSLRGSNYEQYFGPGTRLTVT.

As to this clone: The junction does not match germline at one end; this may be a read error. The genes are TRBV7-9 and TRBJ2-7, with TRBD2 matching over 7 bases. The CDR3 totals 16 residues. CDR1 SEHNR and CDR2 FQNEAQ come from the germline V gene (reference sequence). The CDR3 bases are TGTTCCAGCAGCTCTGCAAGCGGGGCCAGGTTGGGGGAGCAGTACTTC. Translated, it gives CSSSSASGARLGEQYF.